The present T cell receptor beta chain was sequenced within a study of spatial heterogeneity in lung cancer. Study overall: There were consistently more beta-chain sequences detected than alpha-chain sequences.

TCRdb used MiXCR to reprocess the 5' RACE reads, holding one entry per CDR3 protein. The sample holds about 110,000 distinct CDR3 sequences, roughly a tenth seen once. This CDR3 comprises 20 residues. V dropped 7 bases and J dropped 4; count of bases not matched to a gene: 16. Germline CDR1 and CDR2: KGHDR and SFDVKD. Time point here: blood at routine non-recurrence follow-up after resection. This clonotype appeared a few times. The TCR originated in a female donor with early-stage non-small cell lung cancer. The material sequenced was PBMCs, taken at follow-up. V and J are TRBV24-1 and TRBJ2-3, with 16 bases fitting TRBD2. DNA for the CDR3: TGTGCCACCAGCAACACCGGGACTAGCGGGAGGGCCGGTATCGCAGATACGCAGTATTTT. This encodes CATSNTGTSGRAGIADTQYF.